Described below is a single T cell receptor beta chain sequence and its context. As yet, its antigen is unknown. Generation of TCR beta libraries used UMI-labeled 5' RACE. TCRdb reprocessed the 5' RACE reads, with one entry per CDR3 protein and no DNA. Recorded for this sample: about 6,700 distinct CDR3 sequences. These data originate in a study of human CD8 memory T cell subsets. Study findings and constraints: In this study, sequencing was restricted to T cell receptor beta chains only.

Among CD8+ T cells, TPEX were CCR7+ PD-1+ TIGIT+ early memory cells with exhausted-like traits. The PBMC were obtained by density gradient separation from buffy coats of healthy donors. By negative magnetic separation, total CD8+ T cells were enriched. RNA came from duplicate vials of around 140,000 sorted CD8+ T cells per subset. The sequence was obtained from a human donor in good health. The sample comprised CD8+ T cells from PBMCs.

The CDR3 reads CASEGQGGTGELFF. The chain combines TRBV19 with TRBJ2-2; TCRdb's D gene call, TRBD1, goes unchecked for lack of DNA. The CDR3 has 14 amino acids. Germline assignment: CDR1 LNHDA and CDR2 SQIVND (reference sequence).